The rows below give T cell receptor beta chains drawn from one sample of a study of T cell repertoires in cytomegalovirus infection. TCRdb reprocessed the reads via MiXCR and lists one record per CDR3 protein. This table has roughly 500,000 distinct CDR3 sequences, roughly a third appearing once. These receptors are not linked to any known antigen. The sequencing here drew on cultured PBMCs, taken from culture after CMV antigen stimulation. These receptor sequences come from a human donor in good health (CMV status not recorded). Some clones in this sample may be carry-over from other donors' samples. Each CDR3 is given with its conserved first and last residue. Each record gives: clone size, V gene, J gene, D gene, CDR3 protein, CDR3 DNA. The D gene is left open where the match is weak. Clone size is not always given. Where it is, it says once, few, many or a class for expanded clones.

clone_size: -; v_call: TRBV11-2; j_call: TRBJ1-3; d_call: TRBD1; cdr3_aa: CASRTDRGTGNTIYF; cdr3_nt: TGTGCCAGCAGGACGGACAGGGGGACTGGAAACACCATATATTTT
clone_size: -; v_call: TRBV20-1; j_call: TRBJ1-5; d_call: -; cdr3_aa: CSARVIPNNQPQHF; cdr3_nt: TGCAGTGCTAGAGTGATACCAAACAATCAGCCCCAGCATTTT
clone_size: few; v_call: TRBV6-1; j_call: TRBJ2-5; d_call: -; cdr3_aa: CASSEAGARETQYF; cdr3_nt: TGTGCCAGCAGTGAAGCCGGGGCGCGGGAGACCCAGTACTTC
clone_size: -; v_call: TRBV4-3; j_call: TRBJ1-6; d_call: -; cdr3_aa: CASSQRRQGPESSYNSPLHF; cdr3_nt: TGCGCCAGCAGCCAAAGGAGGCAGGGCCCCGAGAGCTCCTATAATTCACCCCTCCACTTT
clone_size: -; v_call: TRBV4-1; j_call: TRBJ2-1; d_call: TRBD2; cdr3_aa: CASSQDRASGNNEQFF; cdr3_nt: TGCGCCAGCAGCCAAGATCGGGCTAGCGGGAACAATGAGCAGTTCTTC
clone_size: -; v_call: TRBV12-5; j_call: TRBJ1-1; d_call: -; cdr3_aa: CASGLGRQVFRTNTEAFF; cdr3_nt: TGTGCTAGTGGTTTGGGGCGACAGGTCTTTAGAACGAACACTGAAGCTTTCTTT
clone_size: -; v_call: TRBV7-2; j_call: TRBJ1-1; d_call: -; cdr3_aa: CASRPSSVDTEAFF; cdr3_nt: TGTGCCTCACGCCCCTCTTCAGTCGACACTGAAGCTTTCTTT
clone_size: -; v_call: TRBV19; j_call: TRBJ2-3; d_call: TRBD2; cdr3_aa: CASSGGLAREAQYF; cdr3_nt: TGTGCCAGTAGTGGCGGACTAGCCCGGGAGGCGCAGTATTTT
clone_size: -; v_call: TRBV19; j_call: TRBJ1-6; d_call: -; cdr3_aa: CASRNRDPGSPLHF; cdr3_nt: TGTGCCAGTAGAAACCGGGACCCGGGTTCACCCCTCCACTTT
clone_size: few; v_call: TRBV7-9; j_call: TRBJ2-3; d_call: -; cdr3_aa: CASSPTISTDTQYF; cdr3_nt: TGTGCCAGCAGCCCAACTATCAGCACAGATACGCAGTATTTT
clone_size: -; v_call: TRBV6-5; j_call: TRBJ2-3; d_call: -; cdr3_aa: CASSYSWGSTDTQYF; cdr3_nt: TGTGCCAGCAGTTACTCATGGGGGAGCACAGATACGCAGTATTTT
clone_size: -; v_call: TRBV28; j_call: TRBJ1-6; d_call: -; cdr3_aa: CASSASIGRVYSPLHF; cdr3_nt: TGTGCCAGCAGTGCCTCCATTGGCAGGGTCTATTCACCCCTCCACTTT
clone_size: few; v_call: TRBV11-1; j_call: TRBJ2-6; d_call: TRBD1; cdr3_aa: CASSGTTGGFYSGANVLTF; cdr3_nt: TGTGCCAGCAGCGGAACGACAGGGGGCTTCTACTCTGGGGCCAACGTCCTGACTTTC
clone_size: many; v_call: TRBV7-2; j_call: TRBJ2-1; d_call: -; cdr3_aa: CASSFSRSSYNEQFF; cdr3_nt: TGTGCCAGCAGCTTTTCCAGATCCTCCTACAATGAGCAGTTCTTC
clone_size: -; v_call: TRBV6-2/TRBV6-3; j_call: TRBJ1-5; d_call: -; cdr3_aa: CASNPQGYNQPQHF; cdr3_nt: TGTGCCAGCAATCCACAGGGTTACAATCAGCCCCAGCATTTT
clone_size: -; v_call: TRBV6-1; j_call: TRBJ1-2; d_call: TRBD1; cdr3_aa: CASSEKYRDRDNYGYTF; cdr3_nt: TGTGCCAGCAGCGAGAAGTATAGAGACAGGGACAACTATGGCTACACCTTC
clone_size: many; v_call: TRBV6-1; j_call: TRBJ2-6; d_call: -; cdr3_aa: CASRGEGSGANVLTF; cdr3_nt: TGTGCCAGCAGGGGAGAGGGCTCTGGGGCCAACGTCCTGACTTTC
clone_size: -; v_call: TRBV10-3; j_call: TRBJ2-1; d_call: -; cdr3_aa: CAIRSGHGDEQFF; cdr3_nt: TGTGCCATCAGATCGGGGCACGGGGATGAGCAGTTCTTC
clone_size: many; v_call: TRBV7-2; j_call: TRBJ2-2; d_call: TRBD2; cdr3_aa: CASSRKGTSGTTNTGELFF; cdr3_nt: TGTGCCAGCAGCCGCAAAGGGACTAGCGGGACCACGAACACCGGGGAGCTGTTTTTT
clone_size: -; v_call: TRBV19; j_call: TRBJ2-3; d_call: -; cdr3_aa: CASSIDTGRTDTQYF; cdr3_nt: TGTGCCAGTAGTATAGATACAGGGAGGACAGATACGCAGTATTTT
clone_size: -; v_call: TRBV11-2; j_call: TRBJ2-3; d_call: -; cdr3_aa: CASRDWRKPSYTQYF; cdr3_nt: TGTGCCAGCAGAGACTGGAGGAAACCGAGCTATACGCAGTATTTT
clone_size: -; v_call: TRBV12-3/TRBV12-4; j_call: TRBJ2-4; d_call: TRBD2; cdr3_aa: CASSLREGQHIQYF; cdr3_nt: TGTGCCAGCAGTTTGCGGGAGGGCCAGCACATTCAGTACTTC
clone_size: -; v_call: TRBV12-3/TRBV12-4; j_call: TRBJ2-1; d_call: TRBD2; cdr3_aa: CASSPSWPSGGGEQFF; cdr3_nt: TGTGCCAGCAGTCCCTCCTGGCCTTCCGGCGGGGGTGAGCAGTTCTTC
clone_size: -; v_call: TRBV6-5; j_call: TRBJ2-3; d_call: TRBD2; cdr3_aa: CASSYSAGGVTDTQYF; cdr3_nt: TGTGCCAGCAGTTACTCCGCGGGAGGAGTCACAGATACGCAGTATTTT
clone_size: -; v_call: TRBV15; j_call: TRBJ1-1; d_call: -; cdr3_aa: CATSSLLQGTTEAFF; cdr3_nt: TGTGCCACCAGCAGCCTTTTACAGGGCACCACTGAAGCTTTCTTT
clone_size: -; v_call: TRBV25-1; j_call: TRBJ2-1; d_call: TRBD1; cdr3_aa: CASSEPSGTGPYNEQFF; cdr3_nt: TGTGCCAGCAGTGAACCCTCTGGGACAGGACCCTACAATGAGCAGTTCTTC
clone_size: -; v_call: TRBV20-1; j_call: TRBJ1-2; d_call: -; cdr3_aa: CSATIQGRHTF; cdr3_nt: TGCAGTGCTACTATACAGGGCCGCCACACCTTC
clone_size: -; v_call: TRBV7-9; j_call: TRBJ1-2; d_call: -; cdr3_aa: CASSQSGGNGYTF; cdr3_nt: TGTGCCAGCAGCCAGTCGGGTGGGAATGGCTACACCTTC
clone_size: -; v_call: TRBV28; j_call: TRBJ1-2; d_call: -; cdr3_aa: CASSSGARSYGYTF; cdr3_nt: TGTGCCAGCAGTTCGGGGGCGAGGAGCTATGGCTACACCTTC
clone_size: many; v_call: TRBV5-5; j_call: TRBJ1-3; d_call: -; cdr3_aa: CASSLERGPGNTIYF; cdr3_nt: TGTGCCAGCAGCTTGGAGCGGGGGCCCGGAAACACCATATATTTT
clone_size: -; v_call: TRBV25-1; j_call: TRBJ1-6; d_call: -; cdr3_aa: CASSEIINSPLHF; cdr3_nt: TGTGCCAGCAGTGAAATTATAAATTCACCCCTCCACTTT
clone_size: -; v_call: TRBV6-5; j_call: TRBJ2-7; d_call: TRBD2; cdr3_aa: CASSYAGGFYEQYF; cdr3_nt: TGTGCCAGCAGTTACGCGGGGGGCTTCTACGAGCAGTACTTC
clone_size: -; v_call: TRBV4-1; j_call: TRBJ1-2; d_call: -; cdr3_aa: CASSRQEASTYGYTF; cdr3_nt: TGCGCCAGCAGCCGCCAAGAGGCCAGCACCTATGGCTACACCTTC
clone_size: -; v_call: TRBV7-9; j_call: TRBJ1-2; d_call: -; cdr3_aa: CASSLDTELGYTF; cdr3_nt: TGTGCCAGCAGCTTAGACACGGAATTAGGCTACACCTTC
clone_size: many; v_call: TRBV7-2; j_call: TRBJ1-2; d_call: TRBD1; cdr3_aa: CASSAPWDRGFGYTF; cdr3_nt: TGTGCCAGCAGCGCCCCGTGGGACAGGGGATTTGGCTACACCTTC
clone_size: once; v_call: TRBV28; j_call: TRBJ1-4; d_call: -; cdr3_aa: CASSPDATNEKLFF; cdr3_nt: TGTGCCAGCAGCCCTGATGCAACTAATGAAAAACTGTTTTTT
clone_size: few; v_call: TRBV7-9; j_call: TRBJ2-1; d_call: TRBD2; cdr3_aa: CASSLVSGTSGNNNEQFF; cdr3_nt: TGTGCCAGCAGCTTAGTCTCCGGGACTAGCGGGAACAACAATGAGCAGTTCTTC
clone_size: -; v_call: TRBV6-6; j_call: TRBJ2-1; d_call: TRBD1; cdr3_aa: CASSAGTGSYNEQFF; cdr3_nt: TGTGCCAGCAGTGCCGGGACAGGGTCCTACAATGAGCAGTTCTTC
clone_size: few; v_call: TRBV7-2; j_call: TRBJ2-5; d_call: -; cdr3_aa: CASSLLSGPQYF; cdr3_nt: TGTGCCAGCAGCTTACTATCGGGTCCCCAGTACTTC
clone_size: few; v_call: TRBV7-8; j_call: TRBJ2-3; d_call: TRBD2; cdr3_aa: CASSFVGGRAVDTQYF; cdr3_nt: TGTGCCAGCAGCTTCGTTGGCGGGAGGGCTGTAGATACGCAGTATTTT
clone_size: few; v_call: TRBV5-4; j_call: TRBJ2-2; d_call: -; cdr3_aa: CASSSIMGTGELFF; cdr3_nt: TGTGCCAGCAGCTCTATCATGGGGACCGGGGAGCTGTTTTTT
clone_size: few; v_call: TRBV27; j_call: TRBJ1-1; d_call: -; cdr3_aa: CASSFRGDGFTEAFF; cdr3_nt: TGTGCCAGCAGTTTCAGGGGTGACGGGTTCACTGAAGCTTTCTTT
clone_size: many; v_call: TRBV12-3/TRBV12-4; j_call: TRBJ2-1; d_call: -; cdr3_aa: CASSLGPGKRDEQFF; cdr3_nt: TGTGCCAGCTCATTAGGCCCGGGGAAGAGAGATGAGCAGTTCTTC
clone_size: once; v_call: TRBV13; j_call: TRBJ2-5; d_call: TRBD2; cdr3_aa: CASSFRGAGGPQETQYF; cdr3_nt: TGCGCCAGCAGCTTCCGGGGAGCGGGAGGGCCCCAAGAGACCCAGTACTTC
clone_size: few; v_call: TRBV11-3; j_call: TRBJ1-3; d_call: TRBD1; cdr3_aa: CASSKESGTGAGNTIYF; cdr3_nt: TGTGCCAGCAGTAAGGAATCCGGGACAGGGGCTGGAAACACCATATATTTT
clone_size: -; v_call: TRBV29-1; j_call: TRBJ2-1; d_call: TRBD2; cdr3_aa: CSVEKTGGTSGSNEQFF; cdr3_nt: TGCAGCGTTGAAAAGACCGGGGGGACTAGCGGATCCAATGAGCAGTTCTTC
clone_size: many; v_call: TRBV7-2; j_call: TRBJ2-1; d_call: -; cdr3_aa: CASSSTGRTYNEQFF; cdr3_nt: TGTGCCAGCAGCTCGACAGGGAGGACCTACAATGAGCAGTTCTTC
clone_size: -; v_call: TRBV10-2; j_call: TRBJ2-3; d_call: -; cdr3_aa: CASSTGTSSTDTQYF; cdr3_nt: TGCGCCAGCAGTACAGGGACTTCGAGCACAGATACGCAGTATTTT
clone_size: few; v_call: TRBV7-9; j_call: TRBJ1-2; d_call: -; cdr3_aa: CASSGILGAYGYTF; cdr3_nt: TGTGCCAGCAGCGGTATTTTGGGGGCCTATGGCTACACCTTC
clone_size: few; v_call: TRBV6-2/TRBV6-3; j_call: TRBJ1-2; d_call: -; cdr3_aa: CASSYSTFRQPGTGYTF; cdr3_nt: TGTGCCAGCAGTTACTCGACTTTCAGACAGCCCGGCACTGGCTACACCTTC
clone_size: -; v_call: TRBV4-1; j_call: TRBJ2-1; d_call: TRBD2; cdr3_aa: CASSNLGTSVGNEQFF; cdr3_nt: TGCGCCAGCAGCAACCTAGGGACTAGCGTTGGTAATGAGCAGTTCTTC
clone_size: -; v_call: TRBV5-1; j_call: TRBJ1-1; d_call: -; cdr3_aa: CASSPRADNTEAFF; cdr3_nt: TGCGCCAGCAGCCCCCGCGCGGATAACACTGAAGCTTTCTTT
clone_size: few; v_call: TRBV20-1; j_call: TRBJ1-5; d_call: -; cdr3_aa: CSASHPGKVEYNQPQHF; cdr3_nt: TGCAGTGCTAGTCACCCCGGGAAAGTTGAATACAATCAGCCCCAGCATTTT
clone_size: few; v_call: TRBV2; j_call: TRBJ1-1; d_call: -; cdr3_aa: CASRMGGNTEAFF; cdr3_nt: TGTGCCAGCAGAATGGGGGGGAACACTGAAGCTTTCTTT
clone_size: -; v_call: TRBV5-1; j_call: TRBJ1-4; d_call: -; cdr3_aa: CASSLVGIGELFF; cdr3_nt: TGCGCCAGCAGCTTGGTGGGTATTGGGGAACTGTTTTTT
clone_size: -; v_call: TRBV12-3/TRBV12-4; j_call: TRBJ2-3; d_call: -; cdr3_aa: CASSLAQGADSQYF; cdr3_nt: TGTGCCAGCAGTTTAGCACAGGGAGCAGATTCGCAGTATTTT
clone_size: -; v_call: TRBV20-1; j_call: TRBJ1-5; d_call: -; cdr3_aa: CSASRESNQPQHF; cdr3_nt: TGCAGTGCTAGTAGGGAGAGCAATCAGCCCCAGCATTTT